Sequencing of this TCR beta chain was carried out in a study of sequential checkpoint blockade in melanoma (dated by TCRdb to between 2018 and 2021). Study-wide context: In a 1:1 randomization, patients received either first-line nivolumab then ipilimumab (arm A) or ipilimumab then nivolumab (arm B). Maintenance nivolumab was given following each of the two trial sequences.

The CDR3, from cysteine to phenylalanine, totals 14 residues. Just CDR3 DNA is preserved here, 42 bases in frame from base 1. CDR1 is given as SNHLY and CDR2 as FYNNEI, both from the germline V gene. The junction shows trimming of 5 bases on V and 5 bases on J, and the gene matches do not reach 4 bases of it. What the study reported, not specific to this receptor: Larger, independent patient cohorts are needed to validate the response-prediction model that combines TCR metrics and mutation burden.

In light of the paper, this sample's treatment or condition label describes: randomized to nivolumab then ipilimumab (arm A) or the reverse (arm B). Prior DNA-damaging chemotherapy had not been received by any trial patient. Live CD3+CD8+ cells negative for CD19 and CD56 were sorted from thawed PBMCs on a FACS Aria II flow cytometer. Samples came from patients with melanoma in CheckMate 064, a randomized, open-label phase II trial of sequential checkpoint blockade. Peripheral blood mononuclear cells were collected by leukapheresis, purified using Ficoll-Paque, and frozen in human serum containing approximately 9.8% DMSO. Immediately after sorting, the purity of sorted blood CD3+CD8+ cells was verified to be >95%, after which DNA was extracted. The immunoSEQ Assay was used to immunosequence TCRbeta CDR3 regions from genomic DNA. Before high-throughput sequencing, the genomic DNA was amplified using bias-controlled multiplex PCR. The authors' pipeline ran thus. To quantify the absolute abundance of each unique TCRbeta CDR3 region, the sequences were collapsed and filtered. Clonality was defined as 1 minus Pielou's evenness and was calculated using productive rearrangements only. A previously published method was used to identify clones whose frequencies were significantly greater in on-treatment samples than in baseline samples. Held by TCRdb, this immuneACCESS table contains in-frame sequences only and omits some clones. Under half of the omission traces to an unresolved V gene where checked; the cause of the rest is unknown. That table furnishes V, J and clone size, whereas the DNA furnished D and trimming. This sample is represented by 15,000 to 20,000 clones; 65% to 80% of them were singletons. The top ten clones comprise 30% of the sample.

As for this clone: The specificity of this receptor is unknown. It has no much larger one-base neighbor in the sample; base qualities were not kept.

This sequence was found in a human donor with melanoma. This specimen was CD8+ T cells sorted from blood (inferred from file names), taken from a patient given nivolumab and ipilimumab in sequence. Here the chain combines TRBV2 and TRBJ1-3; 9 middle bases align to TRBD1. CDR3 loop: CASSQTGGRNTIYF. The DNA sequence is TGTGCCAGCAGTCAAACAGGGGGCCGAAACACCATATATTTT.